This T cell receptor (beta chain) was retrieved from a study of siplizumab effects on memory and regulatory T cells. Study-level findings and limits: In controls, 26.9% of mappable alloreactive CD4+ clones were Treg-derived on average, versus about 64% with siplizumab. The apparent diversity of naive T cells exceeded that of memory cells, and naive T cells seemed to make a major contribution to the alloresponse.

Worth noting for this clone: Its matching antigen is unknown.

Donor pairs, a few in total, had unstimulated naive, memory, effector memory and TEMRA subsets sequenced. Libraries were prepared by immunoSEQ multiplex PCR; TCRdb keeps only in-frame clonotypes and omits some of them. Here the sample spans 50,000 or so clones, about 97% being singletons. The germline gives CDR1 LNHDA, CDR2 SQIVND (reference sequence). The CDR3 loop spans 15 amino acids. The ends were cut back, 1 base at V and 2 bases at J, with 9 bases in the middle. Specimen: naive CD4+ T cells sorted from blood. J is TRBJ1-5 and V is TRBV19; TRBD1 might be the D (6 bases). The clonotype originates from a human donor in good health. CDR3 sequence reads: CASSIGPGGNQPQHF. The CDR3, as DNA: TGTGCCAGTAGTATAGGGCCAGGGGGCAATCAGCCCCAGCATTTT.